This entry lists 4 T cell receptor beta chains sequenced from one sample in a study of vaccination effects on CD4 cells after COVID-19 (dated by TCRdb to 2022 to 2024). After about 9 days of culture, CD4+ T cells were isolated with the EasySep CD4+ T cell isolation kit. The library was made by the immunoSEQ multiplex PCR assay. Imported from immuneACCESS, the table was reduced by TCRdb to in-frame sequences with V and J called. These copies leave out some clones; in studies compared against another copy, an unresolved V gene accounts for under half, and the cause of the remainder is not known. Present in this sample are more than 35,000 clones, approximately 67% of which were seen just once. The ten largest make up 4% to 4.5% of the sample. Antigens of these TCRs are unknown. The material sequenced was CD4+ T cells from PBMCs cultured without peptide, taken before COVID-19 vaccination. These receptors were obtained from a human donor who received a COVID-19 vaccine.

The V gene is TRBV7-2, the J gene TRBJ1-1, with TRBD1 matching 8 bases. Trimming at V came to 5 bases and at J to 1 base, leaving 3 bases not matched to a gene. CDR1 and CDR2 from the germline V gene are SGHTA and FQGNSA. The CDR3 is 14 amino acids. The CDR3 spells CASSRDRRNTEAFF. The DNA of the CDR3 is TGTGCCAGCAGCAGGGACAGGAGGAACACTGAAGCTTTCTTT. The full variable domain, with the rest looked up from reference TRBV7-2 and TRBJ1-1, is GAGVSQSPSNKVTEKGKDVELRCDPISGHTALYWYRQSLGQGLEFLIYFQGNSAPDKSGLPSDRFSAERTGGSVSTLTIQRTQQEDSAVYLCASSRDRRNTEAFFGQGTRLTVV.

V gene TRBV3-1 (or the pseudogene TRBV3-2) combines with J gene TRBJ2-6; D is perhaps TRBD1 or TRBD2 (5 bases each). The V gene lost 3 bases and the J gene lost 2 bases, with 17 bases spanning the gap. The CDR3 covers 18 residues. CDR1 is LGHDT, CDR2 YNNKEL, per germline (reference sequence). The CDR3 sequence is CASSQGTKVGPGANVLTF. As DNA, the CDR3 is TGTGCCAGCAGCCAGGGGACGAAGGTGGGACCTGGGGCCAACGTCCTGACTTTC.

V gene TRBV23-1 combines with J gene TRBJ2-7; no firm D call. TRBV23-1 is placed among ORFs of uncertain function. Trimming left V 4 bases short and J 0 bases short, with 7 bases between. The CDR3 covers 13 residues. This chain's CDR3 is CASSPLVSYEQYF. The DNA for the CDR3 is TGCGCCAGCAGTCCCTTGGTCTCCTACGAGCAGTACTTC.

The chain has TRBV7-2 and TRBJ2-1; perhaps TRBD2 as D (5 bases). Germline lookup yields CDR1 SGHTA and CDR2 FQGNSA. The CDR3 contains 13 residues. V shed 5 bases and J shed 5 bases, with 10 bases lying between them. The CDR3: CASSTSGHNEQFF. The CDR3 DNA follows: TGTGCCAGCAGCACCAGCGGACACAATGAGCAGTTCTTC.